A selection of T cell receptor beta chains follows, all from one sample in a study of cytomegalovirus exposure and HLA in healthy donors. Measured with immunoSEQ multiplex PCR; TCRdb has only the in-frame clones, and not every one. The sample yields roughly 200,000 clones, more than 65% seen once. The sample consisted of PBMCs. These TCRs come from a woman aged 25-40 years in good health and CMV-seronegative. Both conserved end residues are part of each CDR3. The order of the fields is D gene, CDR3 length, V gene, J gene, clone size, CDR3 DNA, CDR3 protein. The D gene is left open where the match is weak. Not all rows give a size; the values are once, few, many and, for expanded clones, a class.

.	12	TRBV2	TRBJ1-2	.	TGTGCCAGCATTAGACAGCTGGGTGGCTACACCTTC	CASIRQLGGYTF
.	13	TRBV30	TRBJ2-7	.	TGTGCCTCTAGCGGGACAGGCTTCCACGAGCAGTACTTC	CASSGTGFHEQYF
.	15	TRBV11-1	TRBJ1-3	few	TGTGCCAGCAGCTTGGAGGGCGCGTCTGGAAACACCATATATTTT	CASSLEGASGNTIYF
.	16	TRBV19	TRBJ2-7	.	TGTGCCAGTAGTTCCGACCGGGCCTCGCGGGGCTACGAGCAGTACTTC	CASSSDRASRGYEQYF
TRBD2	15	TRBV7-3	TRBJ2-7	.	TGTGCCAGCAGCTCCGTAGCGGGACCTCTCTACGAGCAGTACTTC	CASSSVAGPLYEQYF
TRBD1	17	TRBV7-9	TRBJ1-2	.	TGTGCCAGCAGCTTAATTTCCGGGACAGCTCTTAACTATGGCTACACCTTC	CASSLISGTALNYGYTF
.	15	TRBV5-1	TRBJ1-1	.	TGCGCCAGCAGCTTGGTTGGGGTGACAGGTACTGAAGCTTTCTTT	CASSLVGVTGTEAFF
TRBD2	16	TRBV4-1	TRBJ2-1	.	TGCGCCAGCAGGGACGTCAGCGGGGGGGCAGGCAATGAGCAGTTCTTC	CASRDVSGGAGNEQFF
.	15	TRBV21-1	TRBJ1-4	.	TGTGCCAGCAGTCGCCGGGACAGTATTAATGAAAAACTGTTTTTT	CASSRRDSINEKLFF
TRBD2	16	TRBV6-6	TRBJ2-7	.	TGTGCCAGCAGCCCGCAGTTCGGGGGAGGGCCCTACGAGCAGTACTTC	CASSPQFGGGPYEQYF
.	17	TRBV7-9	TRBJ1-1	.	TGTGCCAGCAGCTTCGGGCAGGGGATTAAGGGCGGCACTGAAGCTTTCTTT	CASSFGQGIKGGTEAFF
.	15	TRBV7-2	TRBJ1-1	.	TGTGCCAGCAGCTTCCCGGGTTTGGGGCGTACGGAAGCTTTCTTT	CASSFPGLGRTEAFF
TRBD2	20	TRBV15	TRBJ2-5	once	TGTGCCACCAGCAGAGAGGGCCGAACGACTAGCGGGGGGGCTCGGGAGACCCAGTACTTC	CATSREGRTTSGGARETQYF
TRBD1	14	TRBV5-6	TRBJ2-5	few	TGTGCCAGCAGCCCAGGACAGGGAGTTGAGACCCAGTACTTC	CASSPGQGVETQYF
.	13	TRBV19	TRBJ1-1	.	TGTGCCAGTAGTATCGGAGAATACACTGAAGCTTTCTTT	CASSIGEYTEAFF
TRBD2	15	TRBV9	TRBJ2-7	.	TGTGCCAGCAGCGAAAGGGAGGGCTCCGCCTACGAGCAGTACTTC	CASSEREGSAYEQYF
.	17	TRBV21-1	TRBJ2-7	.	TGTGCCAGCAGCAACATTGCCATAGCGGGGGTAAACTACGAGCAGTACTTC	CASSNIAIAGVNYEQYF